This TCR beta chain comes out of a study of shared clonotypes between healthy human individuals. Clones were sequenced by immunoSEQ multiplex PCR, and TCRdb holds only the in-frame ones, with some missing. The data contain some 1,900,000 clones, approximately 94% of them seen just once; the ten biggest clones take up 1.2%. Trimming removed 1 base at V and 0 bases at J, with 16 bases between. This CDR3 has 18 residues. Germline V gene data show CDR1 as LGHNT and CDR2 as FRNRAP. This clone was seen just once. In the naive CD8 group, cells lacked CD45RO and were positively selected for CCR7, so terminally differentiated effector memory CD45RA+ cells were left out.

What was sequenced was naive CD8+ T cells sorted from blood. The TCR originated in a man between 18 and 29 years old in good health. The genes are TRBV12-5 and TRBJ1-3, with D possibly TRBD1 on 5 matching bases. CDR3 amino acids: CASGLATTLTVSGNTIYF. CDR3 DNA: TGTGCTAGTGGTTTGGCTACTACCTTGACAGTCTCTGGAAACACCATATATTTT.